The source of this TCR beta chain is a study of cytomegalovirus exposure and HLA in healthy donors. In regard to this clone: Its specificity is unknown.

J gave up 9 bases and V 2 bases, and 15 bases lay outside the gene matches. The germline CDR1 and CDR2 sequences are SGHTA and FQGNSA. The CDR3 covers 18 residues. The study, taken as a whole, reports: TCR beta V- and J-gene trimming was later associated with a missense DCLRE1C variant. What a later analysis showed was that several of the most significant clusters appeared linked to common viral pathogens. Reportedly, a later analysis found an Asian-associated ancestry cluster had fewer N-insertions than the approximately 670-donor mean.

The PCR contained 60 Vbeta and 13 Jbeta primers. This table comes from immunoSEQ multiplex PCR, and its TCRdb copy is limited to in-frame clones, with some not included. The data contain more than 150,000 clones, approximately 79% of them seen just once; the ten biggest clones take up around 1.6%. The sequence derives from a girl aged 10-17 years in good health and CMV-seropositive. The sequenced material came from PBMCs. This chain connects TRBV7-2 to TRBJ2-1; 11 bases map to TRBD2. The CDR3 DNA follows: TGTGCCAGCAGCTTACGCGGTAGTAGCGGGGGGGCAATCGTTGAGCAGTTCTTC. This encodes CASSLRGSSGGAIVEQFF. The full variable domain, in which reference TRBV7-2 and TRBJ2-1 provide the parts outside the CDR3, is GAGVSQSPSNKVTEKGKDVELRCDPISGHTALYWYRQSLGQGLEFLIYFQGNSAPDKSGLPSDRFSAERTGGSVSTLTIQRTQQEDSAVYLCASSLRGSSGGAIVEQFFGPGTRLTVL.